A single sample gave rise to the 11 T cell receptor beta chains below, sequenced in a study of neurological immune-mediated disorders. Each CDR3 protein gets one entry after TCRdb re-called the 5' RACE reads with MiXCR. The sample carries some 46,000 distinct CDR3 sequences, 10% recorded once. Sequenced: PBMCs. The receptor source for this set is a man aged 70-80 years with HTLV-1-associated myelopathy (HAM/TSP).

This clonotype was counted many times. V gene TRBV27 combines with J gene TRBJ1-2; 9 bases are a match to TRBD1. CDR1 MNHEY and CDR2 SMNVEV come from the germline V gene (reference sequence). This CDR3 has 15 residues. After removal of 5 bases from V and 4 bases from J, the junction contained 8 bases not matched to a gene. The CDR3 coding sequence is TGTGCCAGCAGTCTTACCGGGACAGGGATCTATGGCTACACCTTC. Its protein is CASSLTGTGIYGYTF.

Many counts were recorded for this clonotype. V is TRBV5-6 and J is TRBJ1-6; D remains ambiguous. The CDR3 contains 14 residues. Trimming removed 4 bases at V and 6 bases at J, with 11 bases between. CDR1 and CDR2 (germline): SGHDT, YYEEEE. In nucleotides, the CDR3 is TGTGCCAGCAGCGACCGGGAGATTAATTCACCCCTCCACTTT. Its protein is CASSDREINSPLHF.

J is TRBJ2-3 and V is TRBV7-6; TRBD1 is a possible D gene (5 bases). Germline assignment: CDR1 SGHVS and CDR2 FNYEAQ. The germline V and J ends were trimmed by 1 base and 5 bases, with 19 bases remaining between them. The CDR3 extends over 17 amino acids. The DNA for the CDR3 is TGTGCCAGCAGCTTAGTTTGGGCCTCACAAGGGGAAGATACGCAGTATTTT. Amino acids: CASSLVWASQGEDTQYF.

This clonotype has a count of ten or more. The rearrangement joins TRBV28 to TRBJ1-5, with a weak D call TRBD1 (6 bases). This CDR3 spans 13 amino acids. V lost 3 bases and J 6 bases, leaving 9 bases between the germline ends. Germline values: CDR1 MDHEN, CDR2 SYDVKM. The CDR3 is CASSLTGSQPQHF. CDR3 bases: TGTGCCAGCAGTTTGACAGGCAGTCAGCCCCAGCATTTT.

This clonotype showed up many times. This chain connects TRBV5-5 to TRBJ2-3; D is uncertain. The CDR3 consists of 15 residues. Trimming removed 4 bases at V and 2 bases at J, with 14 bases between. Germline V gene lookup returns CDR1 SGHKS and CDR2 YYEKEE (reference sequence). The CDR3 DNA sequence: TGTGCCAGCAGCCCTGGACCTTACCCCACAGATACGCAGTATTTT. Translated: CASSPGPYPTDTQYF.

The sample holds many counts of this clonotype. The genes are TRBV11-3 and TRBJ2-1; TRBD2 matches 8 bases. V dropped 3 bases and J dropped 6; count of bases not matched to a gene: 13. CDR3 length: 17 amino acids. Germline V CDR1 and CDR2: SGHNT, YENEEA. CDR3 DNA sequence: TGTGCCAGCAGCTTTCGGGGGGCGGGAGGCCGGACCAATGAGCAGTTCTTC. It codes for CASSFRGAGGRTNEQFF. Full variable domain (remainder filled in from reference TRBV11-3 and TRBJ2-1): EAGVVQSPRYKIIEKKQPVAFWCNPISGHNTLYWYLQNLGQGPELLIRYENEEAVDDSQLPKDRFSAERLKGVDSTLKIQPAELGDSAVYLCASSFRGAGGRTNEQFFGPGTRLTVL.

This clonotype was picked up many times. The rearrangement uses TRBV7-8 and TRBJ2-1; D is perhaps TRBD2 (6 bases). Germline V gene data show CDR1 as SGHVS and CDR2 as FQNEAQ. This CDR3 has 17 amino acids. Trimming left V 5 bases short and J 12 bases short, with 29 bases between. CDR3 residues: CASSRSLSGGPGHPQFF. CDR3 nucleotide sequence: TGTGCCAGCAGCCGAAGTTTGAGCGGAGGGCCGGGTCATCCGCAGTTCTTC. Drawing the rest from reference TRBV7-8 and TRBJ2-1, the complete variable domain is GAGVSQSPRYKVAKRGQDVALRCDPISGHVSLFWYQQALGQGPEFLTYFQNEAQLDKSGLPSDRFFAERPEGSVSTLKIQRTQQEDSAVYLCASSRSLSGGPGHPQFFGPGTRLTVL.

The chain carries TRBV5-1 and TRBJ2-4; 12 bases line up with TRBD2. The CDR3 extends over 15 amino acids. J lost 3 bases, V lost 9 bases, and 7 bases had no gene match. Looked up from germline, CDR1 is SGHRS and CDR2 is YFSETQ. The CDR3 loop reads CAKSSLAGGKNIQYF. The CDR3 bases are TGCGCCAAAAGCTCACTAGCGGGAGGCAAAAACATTCAGTACTTC.

Note on this clonotype: Given a much more abundant clone one base away, this may be a read error. This sequence joins TRBV15 and TRBJ2-7; 12 positions agree with TRBD1. Losses at the gene ends were 2 bases for V and 4 bases for J; bases not matched to a gene: 15. Germline CDR1 is LNHNV and CDR2 is YYDKDF (reference sequence). The CDR3 runs to 19 residues. CDR3 in DNA: TGTGCCACCAGCAGATGGGGAACCGGGACAGGGGGCACTGAATACGAGCAGTACTTC. This gives the protein CATSRWGTGTGGTEYEQYF.

This clonotype was counted ten times or more. The chain recombines TRBV20-1 with TRBJ2-1, with a weak D call TRBD2 (7 bases). The CDR3 has 13 amino acids. The V gene lost 2 bases and the J gene lost 9 bases, with 14 bases spanning the gap. Germline V gene lookup returns CDR1 DFQATT and CDR2 SNEGSKA (reference sequence). The CDR3 protein is CSARTGRETEQFF. The CDR3 DNA sequence: TGCAGTGCTAGAACAGGGCGGGAGACTGAGCAGTTCTTC.

As for this clonotype: Being one base from a much bigger clone, this may be a read error. The chain employs TRBV25-1 and TRBJ2-5; D is perhaps TRBD1 (5 bases). The CDR3 runs to 14 residues. Trimming removed 5 bases from V and 3 bases from J, with 13 bases in between. Germline loops: CDR1 MGHDK, CDR2 SYGVNS. For the CDR3, the DNA is TGTGCCAGCAGTCAAATAGTGACAGAAGAGACCCAGTACTTC. Its translation is CASSQIVTEETQYF.